This TCR beta chain was obtained from a study of T cell repertoires in cytomegalovirus infection. Study details: Shared public TCR beta signatures pointed to both CMV infection and a matching HLA type. Findings and limits, study-wide: The response measured ex vivo was dominated by TCR beta clonotypes (HLA-C-restricted and CMV-specific). Of the TCR beta families, the public ones yielded a cumulative frequency that identified carriers of CMV plus the relevant HLA.

The V gene's germline CDR1 is SGHKS and CDR2 YYEKEE (reference sequence). The CDR3 has 13 amino acids. V was shortened by 0 bases and J by 3 bases, with 7 bases between the two germline ends. For this clonotype: No antigen is known for it.

TCRdb recomputed calls from the reads with MiXCR, one row per CDR3 protein. The data contain 150,000 to 200,000 distinct CDR3 sequences, roughly a fifth of them singletons. The genes are TRBV5-5 and TRBJ2-7; D might be TRBD1 or TRBD2, each matching 5 bases. This clonotype was sampled from a human donor in good health (CMV status not recorded). Some clones in this sample may be carry-over from other donors' samples. The sequenced sample consisted of PBMCs. The CDR3 here is CASSLGDRYEQYF. The CDR3 coding sequence is TGTGCCAGCAGCTTGGGGGACCGCTACGAGCAGTACTTC.